The sequence of this T cell receptor (beta chain) was determined in a study of cytomegalovirus exposure and HLA in healthy donors. The study's findings and limits: Versus the approximately 700-donor mean, an Asian-associated ancestry cluster reportedly showed fewer N-insertions in a later analysis.

A note on this clone: What it binds is unknown.

60 Vbeta and 13 Jbeta primers were used in PCR. Repertoires were generated with immunoSEQ multiplex PCR, while TCRdb's copy carries only in-frame clones and drops some. The table shows some 120,000 clones, with around 80% occurring only once. Germline V gene data show CDR1 as SEHNR and CDR2 as FQNEAQ (reference sequence). V lost 5 bases and J 0 bases, leaving 16 bases between the germline ends. The CDR3 consists of 16 residues. The chain employs TRBV7-9 and TRBJ1-1, with D maybe TRBD1 (5 bases). This TCR came from a woman aged 50 to 60 in good health and CMV-seropositive. Sequenced sample: PBMCs. This CDR3 reads CASSPTRGGVNTEAFF. The CDR3 bases are TGTGCCAGCAGCCCCACAAGGGGTGGGGTGAACACTGAAGCTTTCTTT.